Listed below are T cell receptor beta chains from one sample, sequenced in a study of blood T cell repertoires in COVID-19. Clones were sequenced by immunoSEQ multiplex PCR, and TCRdb holds only the in-frame ones, with some missing. This sample has roughly 100,000 clones; roughly 90% occur once, and the top ten carry roughly 3.6%. The sequenced sample consisted of peripheral blood. All receptors derive from an older woman with acute or convalescent COVID-19. Both conserved end residues are part of each CDR3. The order of the fields is D gene, V gene, clone size, J gene, CDR3 DNA, CDR3 protein. D genes are given only for firm matches. The listing skips clone size in some rows; elsewhere it reads once, few, many or a size class.

d_call: .; v_call: TRBV11-2; clone_size: .; j_call: TRBJ2-1; cdr3_nt: TGTGCCAGCAGCTTAGCGGGAGTGGGGTACAATGAGCAGTTCTTC; cdr3_aa: CASSLAGVGYNEQFF
d_call: .; v_call: TRBV24-1; clone_size: .; j_call: TRBJ2-5; cdr3_nt: TGTGCCACCAGTGACCCAGGGTCGGTGGAGACCCAGTACTTC; cdr3_aa: CATSDPGSVETQYF
d_call: .; v_call: TRBV6-5; clone_size: .; j_call: TRBJ1-2; cdr3_nt: TGTGCCAGCAGTTACAGCAGGAACTATGGCTACACCTTC; cdr3_aa: CASSYSRNYGYTF
d_call: TRBD2; v_call: TRBV30; clone_size: .; j_call: TRBJ2-3; cdr3_nt: TGTGCCTGGAGTGCCCCCACTAGCGGGAGGTGGGATACGCAGTATTTT; cdr3_aa: CAWSAPTSGRWDTQYF
d_call: .; v_call: TRBV27; clone_size: .; j_call: TRBJ2-3; cdr3_nt: TGTGCCAGCAGTTTACTAGCGCTTAGCACAGATACGCAGTATTTT; cdr3_aa: CASSLLALSTDTQYF
d_call: TRBD1; v_call: TRBV4-2; clone_size: .; j_call: TRBJ1-6; cdr3_nt: TGTGCCAGCAGCCAAGAAACCGACAGGGGGTATTCACCCCTCCACTTT; cdr3_aa: CASSQETDRGYSPLHF
d_call: TRBD1; v_call: TRBV28; clone_size: .; j_call: TRBJ1-4; cdr3_nt: TGTGCCAGCAGTCCCCGAGGGGGCGCGGCCGCAAAACTGTTTTTT; cdr3_aa: CASSPRGGAAAKLFF
d_call: TRBD1; v_call: TRBV6-2/TRBV6-3; clone_size: .; j_call: TRBJ1-3; cdr3_nt: TGTGCCAGCAGCCGGGACAGGGGGCTCTCTGGAAACACCATATATTTT; cdr3_aa: CASSRDRGLSGNTIYF
d_call: TRBD2; v_call: TRBV27; clone_size: .; j_call: TRBJ2-1; cdr3_nt: TGTGCCAGCAGTTTGGCTAGCGGGAGGCGGCTTTCCTACAATGAGCAGTTCTTC; cdr3_aa: CASSLASGRRLSYNEQFF
d_call: .; v_call: TRBV5-1; clone_size: once; j_call: TRBJ1-1; cdr3_nt: TGCGCCAGCAGCCGGGACGGGGGGACTGAAGCTTTCTTT; cdr3_aa: CASSRDGGTEAFF
d_call: TRBD2; v_call: TRBV10-3; clone_size: .; j_call: TRBJ2-2; cdr3_nt: TGTGCCATCATGAACAGGCTAGCGGGAGGCGCCGGGGAGCTGTTTTTT; cdr3_aa: CAIMNRLAGGAGELFF
d_call: TRBD1; v_call: TRBV28; clone_size: .; j_call: TRBJ2-1; cdr3_nt: TGTGCCAGCAGTCCCCCGCAGGGGGCCTACAATGAGCAGTTCTTC; cdr3_aa: CASSPPQGAYNEQFF
d_call: .; v_call: TRBV7-3; clone_size: .; j_call: TRBJ2-1; cdr3_nt: TGTGCCAGCAGCCCAGGGATCTCTACAGCCTACAATGAGCAGTTCTTC; cdr3_aa: CASSPGISTAYNEQFF
d_call: TRBD2; v_call: TRBV7-2; clone_size: .; j_call: TRBJ2-7; cdr3_nt: TGTGCCAGCAGCCAGTCTAGCGGGAGCTCCTACGAGCAGTACTTC; cdr3_aa: CASSQSSGSSYEQYF
d_call: TRBD1; v_call: TRBV7-8; clone_size: .; j_call: TRBJ1-1; cdr3_nt: TGTGCCAGCAGCCGATCAGGGGGGACTGAAGCTTTCTTT; cdr3_aa: CASSRSGGTEAFF
d_call: .; v_call: TRBV10-2; clone_size: .; j_call: TRBJ1-3; cdr3_nt: TGCGCCAGCAGTGGCTCCGGGGTATCTGGAAACACCATATATTTT; cdr3_aa: CASSGSGVSGNTIYF
d_call: TRBD1; v_call: TRBV28; clone_size: .; j_call: TRBJ1-2; cdr3_nt: TGTGCCAGCAGTCCCGGACAGGGGGCATATGGCTACACCTTC; cdr3_aa: CASSPGQGAYGYTF
d_call: TRBD2; v_call: TRBV24-1; clone_size: .; j_call: TRBJ2-1; cdr3_nt: TGTGCCACCAGTGACTTAGCGGGGCCCTACAATGAGCAGTTCTTC; cdr3_aa: CATSDLAGPYNEQFF
d_call: .; v_call: TRBV20-1; clone_size: .; j_call: TRBJ2-7; cdr3_nt: TGCAGTGGTTCTTTAGCGCACGAGCAGTACTTC; cdr3_aa: CSGSLAHEQYF
d_call: .; v_call: TRBV7-8; clone_size: .; j_call: TRBJ2-1; cdr3_nt: TGTGCCAGCAGCCCTCAAGCCAACGGGGATGAGCAGTTCTTC; cdr3_aa: CASSPQANGDEQFF
d_call: TRBD1; v_call: TRBV7-2; clone_size: .; j_call: TRBJ1-4; cdr3_nt: TGTGCCAGCAGCCGTATGGGACAGCGGGATGAAAAACTGTTTTTT; cdr3_aa: CASSRMGQRDEKLFF
d_call: .; v_call: TRBV7-9; clone_size: .; j_call: TRBJ2-4; cdr3_nt: TGTGCCAGCAGCTTAGAAACAGGGTTTCCGATGGGTGCCAAAAACATTCAGTACTTC; cdr3_aa: CASSLETGFPMGAKNIQYF
d_call: .; v_call: TRBV14; clone_size: .; j_call: TRBJ1-2; cdr3_nt: TGTGCCAGCAGTACCGCCCCACTCTATGGCTACACCTTC; cdr3_aa: CASSTAPLYGYTF
d_call: .; v_call: TRBV7-2; clone_size: few; j_call: TRBJ1-1; cdr3_nt: TGTGCCAGCAGCATCACGCGGGGGGATTTCACTGAAGCTTTCTTT; cdr3_aa: CASSITRGDFTEAFF
d_call: TRBD1; v_call: TRBV9; clone_size: .; j_call: TRBJ2-1; cdr3_nt: TGTGCCAGCAGCGTAGGTCGGGACAGGGGCTCAAATGAGCAGTTCTTC; cdr3_aa: CASSVGRDRGSNEQFF
d_call: .; v_call: TRBV2; clone_size: .; j_call: TRBJ2-1; cdr3_nt: TGTGCCAGCAGTCTTGACTATCTCTCCTACAATGAGCAGTTCTTC; cdr3_aa: CASSLDYLSYNEQFF
d_call: TRBD1; v_call: TRBV3-1/TRBV3-2; clone_size: .; j_call: TRBJ1-1; cdr3_nt: TGTGCCAGCAGTTACGGGACAGAGAACACTGAAGCTTTCTTT; cdr3_aa: CASSYGTENTEAFF
d_call: TRBD2; v_call: TRBV28; clone_size: once; j_call: TRBJ2-7; cdr3_nt: TGTGCCAGCGGCGGGGGAGGGAACAAGTTGGACGAGCAGTACTTC; cdr3_aa: CASGGGGNKLDEQYF
d_call: .; v_call: TRBV7-2; clone_size: .; j_call: TRBJ2-1; cdr3_nt: TGTGCCAGCAGCTTAGGACACGCCTCCCCTAGCAGGGAGCAGTTCTTC; cdr3_aa: CASSLGHASPSREQFF
d_call: .; v_call: TRBV11-3; clone_size: .; j_call: TRBJ1-1; cdr3_nt: TGTGCCAGCAGCTTACAGGAAAACACTGAAGCTTTCTTT; cdr3_aa: CASSLQENTEAFF
d_call: .; v_call: TRBV28; clone_size: .; j_call: TRBJ1-2; cdr3_nt: TGTGCCAGCAGTTTAAGCGTCTACGGCTATGGCTACACCTTC; cdr3_aa: CASSLSVYGYGYTF
d_call: TRBD1; v_call: TRBV5-1; clone_size: once; j_call: TRBJ1-1; cdr3_nt: TGCGCCAGCAGCTACCAGACAGGGGGCACTGAAGCTTTCTTT; cdr3_aa: CASSYQTGGTEAFF
d_call: .; v_call: TRBV19; clone_size: once; j_call: TRBJ2-2; cdr3_nt: TGTGCCAGTAGTCCCCCCCCTCCAGCGCCCGGGGAGCTGTTTTTT; cdr3_aa: CASSPPPPAPGELFF
d_call: .; v_call: TRBV10-1; clone_size: few; j_call: TRBJ2-3; cdr3_nt: TGCGCCAGCAGTGAAAACCCCTTGGGAGGCCCAGATACGCAGTATTTT; cdr3_aa: CASSENPLGGPDTQYF
d_call: TRBD1; v_call: TRBV3-1/TRBV3-2; clone_size: .; j_call: TRBJ1-1; cdr3_nt: TGTGCCAGCGCGGACAGGGGTACTGAAGCTTTCTTT; cdr3_aa: CASADRGTEAFF